One sample yielded the 27 T cell receptor beta chains listed below, sequenced in a study of blood T cell repertoires in COVID-19 (dated by TCRdb to 2020 to 2022). To prepare the library, the immunoSEQ multiplex PCR assay was applied. TCRdb took this table from immuneACCESS and kept in-frame rearrangements with V and J called. Such tables lack part of the clones; where checked against another copy, unresolved V genes explain under half of the gap, and the rest is unexplained. This sample is represented by under 350,000 clones; approximately 83% of them were singletons. Jointly, the top ten make up approximately 4.4% of the sample. The sequencing sample was made of PBMCs or T cells enriched from blood (not recorded which). Receptors were obtained from a woman aged 40 to 55 with acute COVID-19.

The chain employs TRBV19 and TRBJ2-4, with 10 bases lining up with TRBD1. Trimming cost V 4 bases and J 7 bases; bases outside gene matches: 10. Per germline, CDR1 LNHDA and CDR2 SQIVND (reference sequence). The CDR3 contains 16 residues. The CDR3 nucleotides read TGTGCCAGTAGTACCACTCGGGACAGGGGCCTGAACATTCAGTACTTC. Residues: CASSTTRDRGLNIQYF. Together with reference TRBV19 and TRBJ2-4, the CDR3 gives the full variable domain: DGGITQSPKYLFRKEGQNVTLSCEQNLNHDAMYWYRQDPGQGLRLIYYSQIVNDFQKGDIAEGYSVSREKKESFPLTVTSAQKNPTAFYLCASSTTRDRGLNIQYFGAGTRLSVL.

This chain links TRBV5-1 with TRBJ1-2; 9 nucleotides line up with TRBD1. Germline values: CDR1 SGHRS, CDR2 YFSETQ. The CDR3 sequence is 14 residues long. V was clipped by 2 bases and J by 7 bases; unmatched bases: 6. The DNA for the CDR3 is TGCGCCAGCAGCTTCGGGGACAGGGCCGGTGGCTACACCTTC. This translates into CASSFGDRAGGYTF.

The chain links TRBV4-2 to TRBJ1-2, with a possible D match to TRBD1 (6 bases). This CDR3 comprises 14 residues. Trimming pared 8 bases from V and 2 bases from J, leaving 15 bases between. The germline V gene encodes CDR1 LGHNA and CDR2 YNFKEQ. CDR3 nucleotide sequence: TGTGCCAGCGCTCCGCGGCAGGGGAACTATGGCTACACCTTC. It specifies CASAPRQGNYGYTF.

This chain uses TRBV27 with TRBJ1-2; 9 bases line up with TRBD1. Germline V CDR1 and CDR2: MNHEY, SMNVEV (reference sequence). The J segment lost 2 bases and the V segment lost 4 bases, leaving 11 bases of the junction unmatched. The CDR3 runs 17 residues. The CDR3, as DNA: TGTGCCAGCAGTTCAGGTCCCGGGACAGGGTCGAACTATGGCTACACCTTC. The encoded protein is CASSSGPGTGSNYGYTF.

The V call is TRBV6-5, the J call TRBJ1-6; 8 bases are a match to TRBD1. The J segment lost 10 bases and the V segment lost 5 bases, leaving 7 bases of the junction unmatched. Germline values: CDR1 MNHEY, CDR2 SVGAGI. The CDR3 is 14 residues long. The CDR3 region is CASSRTGSESPLHF. The CDR3 DNA follows: TGTGCCAGCAGTAGGACAGGGTCAGAGTCACCCCTCCACTTT.

The J gene is TRBJ1-2, the V gene TRBV6-5, with 11 bases matching TRBD1. CDR1 and CDR2 (germline): MNHEY, SVGAGI. The length of the CDR3 is 14 residues. V trimming: 4 bases; J trimming: 5 bases; junction bases outside the gene matches: 3. For the CDR3, the DNA is TGTGCCAGCAGTTTGGGACAGGGGGGGTATGGCTACACCTTC. It is translated as CASSLGQGGYGYTF.

The rearrangement uses TRBV7-6 and TRBJ1-6; D uncertain. Trimming left V 5 bases short and J 0 bases short, with 17 bases between. Germline assignment: CDR1 SGHVS and CDR2 FNYEAQ. The CDR3 is 18 amino acids. Here the CDR3 DNA reads TGTGCCAGCAGCCTCTGTGAGAGACGGAGCTCCTATAATTCACCCCTCCACTTT. This encodes CASSLCERRSSYNSPLHF.

This chain links TRBV5-1 with TRBJ1-3; 8 bases are shared with TRBD1. This CDR3 has 16 residues. Germline lookup yields CDR1 SGHRS and CDR2 YFSETQ. V lost 0 bases and J lost 3; bases outside the gene matches: 5. This CDR3 is CASSLAGDRFGNTIYF. The CDR3 region has the DNA TGCGCCAGCAGCTTGGCAGGGGACAGGTTTGGAAACACCATATATTTT.

This chain joins TRBV3-1 (or the pseudogene TRBV3-2) and TRBJ1-2; 12 bases are a match to TRBD1. Germline V gene lookup returns CDR1 LGHDT and CDR2 YNNKEL (reference sequence). This CDR3 has 16 amino acids. J gave up 7 bases and V 2 bases, and 8 bases lay outside the gene matches. As DNA, the CDR3 is TGTGCCAGCAGCCAACCCACGGGACAGGGGGCGCTTGGCTACACCTTC. Translating gives CASSQPTGQGALGYTF.

The chain has TRBV3-1 (or the pseudogene TRBV3-2) and TRBJ2-1; TRBD2 agrees at 14 bases. The CDR3 is 16 amino acids. Trimming at V came to 4 bases and at J to 9 bases, leaving 8 bases not matched to a gene. Germline V gene sequence: CDR1 LGHDT, CDR2 YNNKEL (reference sequence). The CDR3 nucleotides are TGTGCCAGCAGCCTCGGGACTAGCGGGAGTCTTTCTGAGCAGTTCTTC. This gives the protein CASSLGTSGSLSEQFF.

This rearrangement joins TRBV28 to TRBJ1-1, with D hard to call. Germline V gene lookup returns CDR1 MDHEN and CDR2 SYDVKM. The CDR3 extends over 10 amino acids. The ends were cut back, 4 bases at V and 8 bases at J, with 5 bases in the middle. The CDR3 sequence is CASSSSEAFF. In DNA form, the CDR3 reads TGTGCCAGCAGTTCGTCGGAAGCTTTCTTT.

The V call is TRBV2, the J call TRBJ2-3, with 15 positions matching TRBD2. V was pared by 4 bases and J by 2 bases, with 7 bases of the junction left unmatched. The germline CDR1 and CDR2 sequences are SNHLY and FYNNEI. The CDR3 extends over 18 amino acids. The DNA of the CDR3 is TGTGCCAGCAGTGTCACCGGGACTAGCGGGGGGAACACAGATACGCAGTATTTT. Protein product: CASSVTGTSGGNTDTQYF.

The rearrangement links TRBV5-1 to TRBJ2-2, with 7 bases lining up with TRBD1. Germline V CDR1 and CDR2: SGHRS, YFSETQ. The CDR3 covers 15 residues. Trimming removed 3 bases from V and 6 bases from J; junction bases left unmatched: 8. The CDR3 DNA reads as TGCGCCAGCAGCTCCGGACAGGTGTACGCCGGGGAGCTGTTTTTT. Its translation: CASSSGQVYAGELFF.

The V gene is TRBV14, the J gene TRBJ1-2; 7 bases map to TRBD1. This CDR3 region has 13 residues. Germline V lookup: CDR1 SGHDN, CDR2 FVKESK. The V segment lost 6 bases and the J segment 4 bases; nucleotides outside the gene matches: 5. CDR3 loop: CASSQQGTYGYTF. As DNA, the CDR3 is TGTGCCAGCAGTCAACAGGGGACCTATGGCTACACCTTC.

The chain recombines TRBV27 with TRBJ1-5; 10 bases are a match to TRBD1. This CDR3 is 18 amino acids long. Germline V CDR1 and CDR2: MNHEY, SMNVEV (reference sequence). Trimming took 2 bases from V and 4 from J; bases not matched to a gene: 11. CDR3 in DNA: TGTGCCAGCAGTTTAGTGGCCGGGACAGGGGCGGTGAATCAGCCCCAGCATTTT. Translation: CASSLVAGTGAVNQPQHF.

This sequence joins TRBV5-8 and TRBJ1-3; D gene unclear. CDR3 size: 15 residues. Germline V gives CDR1 SGHTS, CDR2 YDEGEE. V was clipped by 0 bases and J by 1 base, with 8 bases between them. The CDR3 region is CASSLGAISGNTIYF. CDR3 nucleotides: TGTGCCAGCAGCTTGGGGGCGATTTCTGGAAACACCATATATTTT.

The chain joins TRBV2 to TRBJ2-3; D is ambiguous. V dropped 1 base and J dropped 0 bases, with 5 bases sitting between them. CDR3 size: 14 residues. CDR1 SNHLY and CDR2 FYNNEI come from the germline V gene. CDR3: CASSEVRSTDTQYF. The DNA for the CDR3 is TGTGCCAGCAGTGAAGTCCGGAGCACAGATACGCAGTATTTT.

This sequence joins TRBV7-2 and TRBJ2-5; tentative D call: TRBD1 (5 bases). The CDR3 covers 15 residues. V lost 1 base to trimming and J lost 2 bases, with 11 bases between them. Germline V gene sequence: CDR1 SGHTA, CDR2 FQGNSA. The CDR3 protein is CASSLDPTGQETQYF. DNA for the CDR3: TGTGCCAGCAGCTTAGACCCAACAGGACAAGAGACCCAGTACTTC. The complete variable domain, with remaining parts taken from reference TRBV7-2 and TRBJ2-5, reads GAGVSQSPSNKVTEKGKDVELRCDPISGHTALYWYRQSLGQGLEFLIYFQGNSAPDKSGLPSDRFSAERTGGSVSTLTIQRTQQEDSAVYLCASSLDPTGQETQYFGPGTRLLVL.

The J gene is TRBJ1-6, the V gene TRBV19; TRBD1 is a possible D gene (5 bases). The V gene's germline CDR1 is LNHDA and CDR2 SQIVND (reference sequence). V shed 3 bases and J shed 7 bases, with 16 bases lying between them. This CDR3 contains 16 residues. This CDR3 reads CASSIGGGGLNSPLHF. The CDR3 DNA reads TGTGCCAGTAGTATCGGGGGAGGTGGTTTGAATTCACCCCTCCACTTT.

This chain links TRBV4-2 with TRBJ2-1; 9 bases are shared with TRBD2. The ends lost 0 bases at V and 3 bases at J; junction bases unmatched: 3. The CDR3 has 16 amino acids. The germline V gene encodes CDR1 LGHNA and CDR2 YNFKEQ. CDR3 in DNA: TGTGCCAGCAGCCAAGATGGGACTAGCAGCTACAATGAGCAGTTCTTC. It codes for CASSQDGTSSYNEQFF.

The chain has TRBV11-2 and TRBJ1-4; D perhaps matches TRBD1 (5 bases). CDR1 and CDR2 from the germline V gene are SGHAT and FQNNGV. The V and J ends lost 2 bases and 4 bases respectively, with 8 bases between them. The CDR3 is 14 residues long. The CDR3 reads CASSLQGLNEKLFF. CDR3 nucleotide sequence: TGTGCCAGCAGCTTACAGGGTCTTAATGAAAAACTGTTTTTT.

V gene TRBV7-2 combines with J gene TRBJ2-2, with 13 bases that match TRBD2. The trim removed 0 bases at V and 7 bases at J, leaving 5 bases unmatched. Per the germline V gene, CDR1 is SGHTA and CDR2 is FQGNSA. The CDR3 covers 17 residues. In nucleotides, the CDR3 is TGTGCCAGCAGCTTAGCCCCGGGACTAGCGGGACGCGGGGAGCTGTTTTTT. This codes for CASSLAPGLAGRGELFF.

V and J are TRBV19 and TRBJ2-2; perhaps TRBD2 as D (6 bases). V lost 6 bases to trimming and J lost 1 base, with 18 bases between them. CDR3 length: 17 amino acids. The V gene's germline CDR1 is LNHDA and CDR2 SQIVND (reference sequence). In DNA form, the CDR3 reads TGTGCCAGTAGGAGGAGGGGCAACGGGGAGAACACCGGGGAGCTGTTTTTT. Protein product: CASRRRGNGENTGELFF. Full variable domain (remainder filled in from reference TRBV19 and TRBJ2-2): DGGITQSPKYLFRKEGQNVTLSCEQNLNHDAMYWYRQDPGQGLRLIYYSQIVNDFQKGDIAEGYSVSREKKESFPLTVTSAQKNPTAFYLCASRRRGNGENTGELFFGEGSRLTVL.

The chain employs TRBV5-1 and TRBJ2-5; D may be TRBD2 (5 bases). V lost 2 bases to trimming and J lost 1 base, with 9 bases between them. Germline V gene lookup returns CDR1 SGHRS and CDR2 YFSETQ. The CDR3 consists of 14 residues. This chain's CDR3 is CASSLSRGQETQYF. The CDR3 DNA sequence: TGCGCCAGCAGCTTATCCCGGGGCCAAGAGACCCAGTACTTC.

The chain has TRBV5-5 and TRBJ1-4; 8 nucleotides align to TRBD1. V was pared by 4 bases and J by 3 bases, with 2 bases of the junction left unmatched. This CDR3 has 14 residues. Germline loops: CDR1 SGHKS, CDR2 YYEKEE (reference sequence). As DNA, the CDR3 is TGTGCCAGCAGCCGGACAGGGCCTAATGAAAAACTGTTTTTT. Residues: CASSRTGPNEKLFF.

The chain joins TRBV7-9 to TRBJ1-5; D gene ambiguous. The V gene lost 6 bases and the J gene lost 4 bases, with 13 bases spanning the gap. Germline loops: CDR1 SEHNR, CDR2 FQNEAQ (reference sequence). The CDR3 runs to 14 residues. The CDR3 coding sequence is TGTGCCAGCAGTTTCGAACAGATAAATCAGCCCCAGCATTTT. Translated: CASSFEQINQPQHF.

This clone was found once. J is TRBJ1-1 and V is TRBV12-5; possible D gene TRBD1, 6 bases. This CDR3 region has 13 residues. Between the trimmed V and J ends, which lost 5 bases and 4 bases, there was a span of 11 bases. The germline CDR1 and CDR2 sequences are LGHNT and FRNRAP. The CDR3 here is CASGMDSVTEAFF. DNA of the CDR3: TGTGCTAGTGGTATGGACAGTGTCACTGAAGCTTTCTTT.